The source of this T cell receptor beta chain is a study of blood T cell repertoires in COVID-19. The data were produced by immunoSEQ multiplex PCR, yet TCRdb's version contains in-frame clones alone and is incomplete. This repertoire shows fewer than 500,000 clones, roughly 86% found once; its top ten account for roughly 1.4%. The TCR originated in a young man who had recovered from COVID-19. Sequenced: PBMCs or T cells enriched from blood (not recorded which).

The CDR3 loop is CASSVDRPWEQYF. The CDR3 nucleotides read TGTGCCAGCAGCGTGGACAGGCCTTGGGAGCAGTACTTC. This rearrangement joins TRBV5-6 to TRBJ2-7; 7 bases are a match to TRBD1. Losses at the gene ends were 4 bases for V and 7 bases for J; bases not matched to a gene: 8. The germline V gene encodes CDR1 SGHDT and CDR2 YYEEEE. CDR3 length: 13 residues. The whole variable domain, filled in from reference TRBV5-6 and TRBJ2-7, reads DAGVTQSPTHLIKTRGQQVTLRCSPKSGHDTVSWYQQALGQGPQFIFQYYEEEERQRGNFPDRFSGHQFPNYSSELNVNALLLGDSALYLCASSVDRPWEQYFGPGTRLTVT.